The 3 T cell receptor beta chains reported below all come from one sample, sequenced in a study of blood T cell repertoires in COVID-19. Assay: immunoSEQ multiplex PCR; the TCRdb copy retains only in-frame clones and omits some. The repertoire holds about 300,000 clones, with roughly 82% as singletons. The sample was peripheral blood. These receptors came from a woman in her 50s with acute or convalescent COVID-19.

The CDR3 is CASAGSGDEQYF. For the CDR3, the DNA is TGTGCCAGTGCTGGGAGTGGTGACGAGCAGTACTTC. This chain connects TRBV7-9 to TRBJ2-7; TRBD2 is a possible D gene (5 bases). The CDR3 contains 12 residues. Trimming shortened V by 9 bases and J by 5 bases, and 14 bases separated the two germline ends. CDR1 SEHNR and CDR2 FQNEAQ come from the germline V gene (reference sequence).

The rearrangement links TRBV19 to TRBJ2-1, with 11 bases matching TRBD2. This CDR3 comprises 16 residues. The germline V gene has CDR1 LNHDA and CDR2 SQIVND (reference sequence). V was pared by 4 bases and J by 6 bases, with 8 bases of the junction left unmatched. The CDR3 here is CASSTIAGGEINEQFF. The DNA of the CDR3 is TGTGCCAGTAGTACCATAGCGGGAGGGGAAATCAATGAGCAGTTCTTC.

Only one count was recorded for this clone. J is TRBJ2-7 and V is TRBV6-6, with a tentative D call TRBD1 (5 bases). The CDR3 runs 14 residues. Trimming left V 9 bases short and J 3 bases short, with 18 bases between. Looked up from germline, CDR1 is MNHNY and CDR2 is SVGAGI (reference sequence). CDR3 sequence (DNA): TGTGCCAGTCAGGACCCTAAGGGGTACTACGAGCAGTACTTC. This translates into CASQDPKGYYEQYF.